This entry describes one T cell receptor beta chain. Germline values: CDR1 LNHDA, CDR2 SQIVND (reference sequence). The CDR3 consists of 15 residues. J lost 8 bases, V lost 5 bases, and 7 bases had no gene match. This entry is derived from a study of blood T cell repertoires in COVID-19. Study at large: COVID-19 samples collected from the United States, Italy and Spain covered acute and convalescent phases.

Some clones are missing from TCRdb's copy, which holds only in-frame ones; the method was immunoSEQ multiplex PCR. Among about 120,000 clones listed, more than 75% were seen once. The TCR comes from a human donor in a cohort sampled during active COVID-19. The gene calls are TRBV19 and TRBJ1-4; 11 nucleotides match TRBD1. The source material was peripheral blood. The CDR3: CASSWTGGQGEKLFF. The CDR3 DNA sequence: TGTGCCAGTAGTTGGACAGGGGGCCAGGGGGAAAAACTGTTTTTT.